These 3 T cell receptor beta chains originate from one sample sequenced in a study of T cell repertoires in cytomegalovirus infection (dated by TCRdb to between 2018 and 2020). The treatment or condition label of this sample denotes: in vitro stimulation with specific CMV peptide epitopes to enrich CMV-specific T cells. The antigens for these receptors are not known. TCRdb lists the instrument as Illumina HiSeq 1500. TCRdb reran the public reads through fastp at Q25 and MiXCR, keeping productive beta chains. Every entry covers one CDR3 protein and lists the most common genes and DNA from its rows. The sample contains 250,000 to 300,000 distinct CDR3 sequences, 22% of them found a single time. Together, the top ten hold roughly a fifth of the sample. The material sequenced was cultured PBMCs, taken from culture after CMV antigen stimulation. These TCRs come from a human donor in good health (CMV status not recorded). Some clones in this sample may be carry-over from other donors' samples.

The V call is TRBV7-2, the J call TRBJ2-3, with D hard to call. Per germline, CDR1 SGHTA and CDR2 FQGNSA. Trimming took 5 bases from V and 6 from J, leaving 9 bases between them. The CDR3 spans 12 residues. This CDR3 is CASSATMDTQYF. The CDR3 DNA sequence: TGTGCCAGCAGCGCCACTATGGATACGCAGTATTTT.

V and J are TRBV2 and TRBJ1-5; 7 bases map to TRBD1. Germline V gives CDR1 SNHLY, CDR2 FYNNEI. V dropped 7 bases and J dropped 1; count of bases not matched to a gene: 7. The CDR3 covers 15 residues. The CDR3 DNA reads TGTGCCAGCAAAACGACAGGGATGAGCAATCAGCCCCAGCATTTT. Translation: CASKTTGMSNQPQHF.

This rearrangement joins TRBV7-2 to TRBJ1-2, with 7 bases identical to TRBD1. Germline loops: CDR1 SGHTA, CDR2 FQGNSA. Trimming removed 0 bases from V and 5 bases from J; junction bases left unmatched: 6. CDR3 size: 15 residues. The CDR3 sequence: CASSLATGPDYGYTF. The DNA of the CDR3 is TGTGCCAGCAGCTTAGCGACAGGGCCGGATTATGGCTACACCTTC.